The present TCR beta chain was sequenced within a study of cytomegalovirus exposure and HLA in healthy donors. Germline CDR1 and CDR2: SGHRS and YFSETQ. The CDR3 spans 14 residues. Clones were sequenced by immunoSEQ multiplex PCR, and TCRdb holds only the in-frame ones, with some missing. This table has approximately 53,000 clones, about 90% appearing once. Input material: PBMCs. This clonotype was obtained from a man aged 18-30 years in good health and CMV-seronegative. The chain has TRBV5-1 and TRBJ2-5, with 11 bases matching TRBD1. The assigned J gene may be wrong: the sequence end matches TRBJ2-7 better. CDR3: CASSLGTGGHEQYF. As DNA, the CDR3 is TGCGCCAGCAGCTTGGGGACAGGGGGCCACGAGCAGTACTTC.